This T cell receptor beta chain was captured by sequencing in a study of post-analysis software for immune sequencing data. Study-wide background: Several disease courses (relapsing-remitting, secondary progressive and progressive-relapsing) of multiple sclerosis were included.

There are 15 residues in the CDR3. Losses at the gene ends were 3 bases for V and 8 bases for J; bases not matched to a gene: 9. The germline gives CDR1 SGDLS, CDR2 YYNGEE. As regards this clonotype: Its antigen is not identified.

cDNA libraries of TCR beta carried unique molecular identifiers. Input populations of roughly 0.9 to 10 million T cells gave rise to approximately 480,000 cDNA molecules. TCRdb itself ran the PCR reads through MiXCR, one entry per CDR3 protein. The data show some 370,000 distinct CDR3 sequences, with about a third seen just once and under 15% held by the top ten. General study findings and limits: Four or five TRBV segments were significantly more frequent in patients than in controls. TRBV5-6, TRBV5-1 and TRBV20-1 were among these segments. The study found significantly lower normalized Chao1 diversity in multiple sclerosis patients than in controls. Same-batch samples co-clustered strongly by F measure.

Material for sequencing was blood. The receptor was isolated from a girl between 10 and 17 years old with multiple sclerosis. V and J are TRBV9 and TRBJ2-1; TRBD1 agrees at 9 bases. This chain's CDR3 is CASSEQQGAGYEQFF. The CDR3 DNA reads as TGTGCCAGCAGCGAGCAACAGGGGGCGGGTTATGAGCAGTTCTTC.